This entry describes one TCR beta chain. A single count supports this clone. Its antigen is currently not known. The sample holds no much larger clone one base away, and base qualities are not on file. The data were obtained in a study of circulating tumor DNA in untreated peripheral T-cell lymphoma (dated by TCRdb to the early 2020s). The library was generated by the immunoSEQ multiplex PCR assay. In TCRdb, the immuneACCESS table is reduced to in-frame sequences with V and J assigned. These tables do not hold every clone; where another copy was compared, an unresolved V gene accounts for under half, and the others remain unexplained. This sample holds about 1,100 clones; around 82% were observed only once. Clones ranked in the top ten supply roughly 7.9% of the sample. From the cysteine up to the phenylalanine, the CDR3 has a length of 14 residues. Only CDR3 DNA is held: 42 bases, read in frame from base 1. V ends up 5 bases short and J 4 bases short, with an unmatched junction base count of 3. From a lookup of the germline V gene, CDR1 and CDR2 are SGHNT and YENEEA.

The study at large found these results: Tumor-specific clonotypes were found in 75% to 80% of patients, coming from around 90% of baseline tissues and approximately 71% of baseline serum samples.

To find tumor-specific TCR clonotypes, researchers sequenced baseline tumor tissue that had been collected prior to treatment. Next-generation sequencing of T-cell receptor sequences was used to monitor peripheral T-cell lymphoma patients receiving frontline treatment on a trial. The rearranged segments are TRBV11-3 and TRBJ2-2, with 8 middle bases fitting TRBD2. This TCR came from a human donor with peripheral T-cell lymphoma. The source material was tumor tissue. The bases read TGTGCCAGCAGCCCCCTAGCGGGCACCGGGGAGCTGTTTTTT. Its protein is CASSPLAGTGELFF.